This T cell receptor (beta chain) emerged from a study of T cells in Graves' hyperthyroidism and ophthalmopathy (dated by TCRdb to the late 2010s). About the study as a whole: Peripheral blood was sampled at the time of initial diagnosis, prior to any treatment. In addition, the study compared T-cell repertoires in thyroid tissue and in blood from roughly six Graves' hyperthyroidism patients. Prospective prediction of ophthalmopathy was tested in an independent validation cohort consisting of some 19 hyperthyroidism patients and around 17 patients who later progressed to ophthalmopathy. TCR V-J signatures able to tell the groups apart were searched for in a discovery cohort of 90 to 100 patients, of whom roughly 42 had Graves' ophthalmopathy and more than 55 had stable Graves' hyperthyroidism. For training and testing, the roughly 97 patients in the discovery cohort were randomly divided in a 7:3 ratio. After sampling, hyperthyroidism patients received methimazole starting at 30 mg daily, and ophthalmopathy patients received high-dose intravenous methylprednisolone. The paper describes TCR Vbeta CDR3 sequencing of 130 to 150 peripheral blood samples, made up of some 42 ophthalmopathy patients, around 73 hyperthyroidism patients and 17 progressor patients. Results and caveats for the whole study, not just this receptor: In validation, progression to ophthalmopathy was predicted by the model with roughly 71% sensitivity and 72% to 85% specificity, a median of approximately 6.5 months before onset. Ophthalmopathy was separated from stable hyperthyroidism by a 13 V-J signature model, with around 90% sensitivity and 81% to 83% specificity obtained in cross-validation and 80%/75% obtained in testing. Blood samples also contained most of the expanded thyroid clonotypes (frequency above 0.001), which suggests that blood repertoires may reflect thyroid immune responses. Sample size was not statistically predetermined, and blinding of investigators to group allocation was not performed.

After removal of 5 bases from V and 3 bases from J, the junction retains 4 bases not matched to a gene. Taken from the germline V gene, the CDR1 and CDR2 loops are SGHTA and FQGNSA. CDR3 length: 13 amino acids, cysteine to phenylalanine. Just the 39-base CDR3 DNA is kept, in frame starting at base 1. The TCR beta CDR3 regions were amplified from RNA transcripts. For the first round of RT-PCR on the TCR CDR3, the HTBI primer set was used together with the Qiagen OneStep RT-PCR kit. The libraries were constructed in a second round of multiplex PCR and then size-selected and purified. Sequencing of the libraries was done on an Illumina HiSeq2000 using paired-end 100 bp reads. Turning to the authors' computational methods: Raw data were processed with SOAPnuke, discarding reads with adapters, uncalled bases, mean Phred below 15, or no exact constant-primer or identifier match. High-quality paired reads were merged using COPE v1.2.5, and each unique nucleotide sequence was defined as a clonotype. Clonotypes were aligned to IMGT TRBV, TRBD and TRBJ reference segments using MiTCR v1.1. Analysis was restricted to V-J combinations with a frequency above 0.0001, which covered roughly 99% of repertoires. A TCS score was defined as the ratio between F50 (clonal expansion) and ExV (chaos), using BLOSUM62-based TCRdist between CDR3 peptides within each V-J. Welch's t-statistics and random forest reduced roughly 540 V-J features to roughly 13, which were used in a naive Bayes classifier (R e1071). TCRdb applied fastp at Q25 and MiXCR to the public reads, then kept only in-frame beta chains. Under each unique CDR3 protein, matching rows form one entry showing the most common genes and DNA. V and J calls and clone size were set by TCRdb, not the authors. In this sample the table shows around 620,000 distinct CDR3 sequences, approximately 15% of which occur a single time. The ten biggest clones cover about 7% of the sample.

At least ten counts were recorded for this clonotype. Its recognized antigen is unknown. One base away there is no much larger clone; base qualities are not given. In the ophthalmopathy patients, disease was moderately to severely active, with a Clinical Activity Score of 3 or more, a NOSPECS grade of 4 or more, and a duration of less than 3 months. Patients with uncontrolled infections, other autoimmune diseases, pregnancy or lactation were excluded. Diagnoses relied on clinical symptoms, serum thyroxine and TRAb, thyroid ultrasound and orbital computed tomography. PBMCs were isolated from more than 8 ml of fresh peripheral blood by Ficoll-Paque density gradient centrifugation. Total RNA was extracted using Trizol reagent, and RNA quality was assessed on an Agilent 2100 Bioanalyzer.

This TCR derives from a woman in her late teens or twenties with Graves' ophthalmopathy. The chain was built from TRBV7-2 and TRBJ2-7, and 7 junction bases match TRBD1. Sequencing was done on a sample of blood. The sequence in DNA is TGTGCCAGCAGCACCCGACAGGGCTACGAGCAGTACTTC. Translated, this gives CASSTRQGYEQYF.